These 8 T cell receptor beta chains were sequenced from one sample in a study of cytomegalovirus exposure and HLA in healthy donors (dated by TCRdb to about 2017). The library was built by means of the immunoSEQ multiplex PCR assay. For the multiplex PCR, a mixture combining 60 forward primers for TCR Vbeta segments and 13 reverse primers for TCR Jbeta segments was used. Not all clones reach the TCRdb copy of this immuneACCESS table, which keeps in-frame sequences only. Checked studies attribute under half of the gap to unresolved V genes and leave the rest unexplained. In this sample the table shows around 150,000 clones, about 76% of which occur a single time. In total, the top ten clones hold approximately 7% of the sample. Sequenced sample: PBMCs. These receptor sequences come from a male donor in good health and CMV-seropositive.

The chain has TRBV2 and TRBJ2-2; TRBD2 agrees at 15 bases. The length of the CDR3 is 15 residues. Trimming took 6 bases from V and 6 from J; bases not matched to a gene: 2. CDR1 SNHLY and CDR2 FYNNEI come from the germline V gene. This CDR3 reads CASSRTSGGAGELFF. CDR3 DNA: TGTGCCAGCAGCCGGACTAGCGGGGGGGCCGGGGAGCTGTTTTTT.

This clone was observed once. The chain links TRBV5-1 to TRBJ2-2, with TRBD2 identical over 10 bases. Germline V gene sequence: CDR1 SGHRS, CDR2 YFSETQ. J lost 4 bases, V lost 4 bases, and 7 bases had no gene match. The CDR3 covers 16 residues. The CDR3 bases are TGCGCCAGCAGCGGATATAGCGGGGGGCCCACCGGGGAGCTGTTTTTT. It encodes CASSGYSGGPTGELFF.

The V gene is TRBV6-5, the J gene TRBJ2-3; possibly TRBD2 for D (6 bases). The CDR3 has 15 residues. Trimming took off 2 bases at V and 5 bases at J, with 14 bases between the two ends. Per germline, CDR1 MNHEY and CDR2 SVGAGI. The CDR3 DNA reads as TGTGCCAGCAGTTACCGCCGGGAGACCGGAGATACGCAGTATTTT. Translating gives CASSYRRETGDTQYF.

The chain employs TRBV2 and TRBJ1-1, with a weak D call TRBD1 (6 bases). The CDR3 is 14 residues long. The germline gives CDR1 SNHLY, CDR2 FYNNEI. V gave up 9 bases and J gave up 1 base, with 15 bases separating them. The CDR3 DNA follows: TGTGCCAGAGAGAGGGTAGGGGGGAACACTGAAGCTTTCTTT. Translation gives CARERVGGNTEAFF.

The chain uses TRBV30 and TRBJ2-1, with D possibly being TRBD2 (6 bases). Germline lookup yields CDR1 GTSNPN and CDR2 SVGIG (reference sequence). Trimming left V 0 bases short and J 3 bases short, with 9 bases between. This CDR3 has 14 residues. The CDR3 DNA is TGTGCCTGGAGTGTACGGCGGGGCTACAATGAGCAGTTCTTC. Residues: CAWSVRRGYNEQFF.

The V and J genes are TRBV4-2 and TRBJ2-1; 10 positions agree with TRBD2. This CDR3 is built from 16 residues. V shed 0 bases, J shed 7 bases, and the junction held 6 bases outside the gene matches. The germline V gene encodes CDR1 LGHNA and CDR2 YNFKEQ. The CDR3: CASSQDLSGGGNEQFF. In nucleotides, the CDR3 is TGTGCCAGCAGCCAAGATCTGAGCGGGGGGGGGAATGAGCAGTTCTTC.

This sequence joins TRBV5-6 and TRBJ1-1; D may be TRBD1 (6 bases). Trimming left V 0 bases short and J 4 bases short, with 10 bases between. This CDR3 is built from 14 residues. In germline, CDR1 is SGHDT, CDR2 YYEEEE. The CDR3 DNA is TGTGCCAGCAGCTTGGTGGGCAGGGGCACTGAAGCTTTCTTT. This codes for CASSLVGRGTEAFF.

The chain is built from TRBV6-1 and TRBJ1-2; possibly TRBD1 for D (5 bases). The germline V gene encodes CDR1 MNHNS and CDR2 SASEGT. Trimming removed 4 bases from V and 4 bases from J, with 7 bases in between. The CDR3 length is 12 residues. In DNA form, the CDR3 reads TGTGCCAGCAGTGGGGGGGGCTATGGCTACACCTTC. This encodes CASSGGGYGYTF.